Each of the 4 T cell receptor beta chains below was sequenced from the same sample in a study of shared clonotypes between healthy human individuals. Repertoires were generated with immunoSEQ multiplex PCR, while TCRdb's copy carries only in-frame clones and drops some. Of approximately 1,500,000 clones listed, around 95% are singletons. Sequenced material: naive CD4+ T cells sorted from blood. This sample's subset: CD45RA+ positively selected. The receptors shown here come from a man younger than 45 in good health.

The rearrangement joins TRBV25-1 to TRBJ2-2; 9 bases fit TRBD1. Trimming took 7 bases from V and 7 from J; bases not matched to a gene: 10. Germline CDR1 is MGHDK and CDR2 is SYGVNS. This CDR3 comprises 15 residues. In DNA, the CDR3 is TGTGCCAGCAATAGCCGGGACAGGGTTTTCGGGGAGCTGTTTTTT. It is translated as CASNSRDRVFGELFF.

V and J are TRBV19 and TRBJ2-1; 14 positions agree with TRBD2. The CDR3 totals 18 residues. Germline trimming cut 6 bases from V and 7 bases from J; bases unmatched to any gene: 14. Germline V gene sequence: CDR1 LNHDA, CDR2 SQIVND (reference sequence). CDR3 residues: CASSKTGLAGGVSNEQFF. DNA for the CDR3: TGTGCCAGTAGCAAAACCGGACTAGCGGGAGGTGTTTCGAATGAGCAGTTCTTC.

This clone was seen just once. V is TRBV9 and J is TRBJ1-1; the D gene is possibly TRBD1 (5 bases). Germline CDR1 SGDLS, CDR2 YYNGEE. V was clipped by 3 bases and J by 3 bases, with 15 bases between them. CDR3 length equals 15 residues. The CDR3 spells CASSENPGLDTEAFF. CDR3 DNA sequence: TGTGCCAGCAGCGAGAACCCAGGGTTGGACACTGAAGCTTTCTTT. Based on the CDR3 plus reference TRBV9 and TRBJ1-1, the full variable domain is DSGVTQTPKHLITATGQRVTLRCSPRSGDLSVYWYQQSLDQGLQFLIQYYNGEERAKGNILERFSAQQFPDLHSELNLSSLELGDSALYFCASSENPGLDTEAFFGQGTRLTVV.

The rearrangement links TRBV19 to TRBJ2-1; D is ambiguous. CDR1 and CDR2 from the germline V gene are LNHDA and SQIVND (reference sequence). This CDR3 comprises 10 residues. V shed 8 bases and J shed 7 bases, with 6 bases lying between them. The CDR3 DNA reads as TGTGCCAGTGGTAGGAATGAGCAGTTCTTC. Its protein product is CASGRNEQFF.